This TCR beta chain stems from a study of spatial heterogeneity in lung cancer. TCRdb reprocessed the 5' RACE reads via MiXCR and lists one record per CDR3 protein. The sample lists 95,000 to 130,000 distinct CDR3 sequences; less than 15% were seen once. Specified time point: blood at routine non-recurrence follow-up after resection. Tumor, nontumor lung or frozen PBMC supplied whole RNA that was sequenced unsorted. This clonotype was picked up many times. Here the sequenced sample was PBMCs, taken at follow-up. This receptor was identified in a male donor with early-stage non-small cell lung cancer.

This chain's CDR3 is CASSQESGLPEAFF. In nucleotides, the CDR3 is TGCGCCAGCAGCCAAGAAAGTGGACTTCCTGAAGCTTTCTTT. This sequence joins TRBV4-3 and TRBJ1-1; D not certain. The V gene's germline CDR1 is LGHNA and CDR2 YSLEER. The ends were cut back, 0 bases at V and 6 bases at J, with 11 bases in the middle. The CDR3 loop spans 14 amino acids.